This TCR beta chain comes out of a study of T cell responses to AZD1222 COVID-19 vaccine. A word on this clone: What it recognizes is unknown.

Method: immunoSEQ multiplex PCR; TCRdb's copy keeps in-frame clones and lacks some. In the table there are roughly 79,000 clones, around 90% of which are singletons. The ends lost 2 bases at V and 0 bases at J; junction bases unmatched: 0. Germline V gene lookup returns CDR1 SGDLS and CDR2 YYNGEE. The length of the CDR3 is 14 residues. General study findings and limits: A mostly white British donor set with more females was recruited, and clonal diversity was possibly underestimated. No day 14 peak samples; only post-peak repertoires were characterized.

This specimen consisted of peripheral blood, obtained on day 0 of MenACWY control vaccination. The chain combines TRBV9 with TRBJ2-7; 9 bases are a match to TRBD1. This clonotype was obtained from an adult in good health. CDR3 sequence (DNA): TGTGCCAGCAGCGTGGACAGGGGCTCCTACGAGCAGTACTTC. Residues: CASSVDRGSYEQYF.